Shown below are 17 T cell receptor beta chains from a single sample sequenced in a study of blood T cells in healthy people across ages. It was with a sample-barcoded 5' primer and a J-beta primer mix that a second PCR of about 6 to 12 cycles was run. Each CDR3 protein is one row after TCRdb ran MiXCR on the 5' RACE reads. Of 1.8 million or so distinct CDR3 sequences listed, roughly two fifths are singletons. Material for sequencing was blood. All receptors come from a human donor in good health.

V usage is TRBV29-1 and J usage is TRBJ2-3; no firm D call. Germline CDR1 and CDR2: SQVTM and ANQGSEA. The CDR3 contains 12 residues. V lost 5 bases and J 4 bases, leaving 10 bases between the germline ends. CDR3 loop: CSVHLHADTQYF. For the CDR3, the DNA is TGCAGCGTTCACCTACATGCAGATACGCAGTATTTT.

The CDR3 DNA reads as TGCGCCAGCAGCCAAGAAATCACCAGTAGGAATGAGCAGTTCTTC. Translation: CASSQEITSRNEQFF. The chain couples TRBV4-1 to TRBJ2-1; D unresolved. The germline CDR1 and CDR2 sequences are MGHRA and YSYEKL. This CDR3 has 15 amino acids. V shed 0 bases and J shed 7 bases, with 13 bases lying between them.

The chain recombines TRBV29-1 with TRBJ1-2; 9 nucleotides line up with TRBD1. The V segment lost 6 bases and the J segment 8 bases; nucleotides outside the gene matches: 4. The CDR3 covers 11 residues. CDR1 and CDR2 (germline): SQVTM, ANQGSEA. CDR3 amino acids: CSVRQGDGYTF. The CDR3 DNA sequence: TGCAGCGTGCGACAGGGGGACGGCTACACCTTC.

V and J are TRBV20-1 and TRBJ1-6; TRBD1 agrees at 8 bases. Per the germline V gene, CDR1 is DFQATT and CDR2 is SNEGSKA (reference sequence). V dropped 0 bases and J dropped 9; count of bases not matched to a gene: 4. This CDR3 comprises 14 residues. The CDR3 protein is CSARDQGAGSPLHF. CDR3 DNA: TGCAGTGCTAGAGATCAGGGGGCGGGTTCACCCCTCCACTTT.

A few counts support this clonotype. The rearrangement links TRBV7-2 to TRBJ1-5; maybe TRBD1 (6 bases). The CDR3 length is 15 residues. Trimming left V 5 bases short and J 2 bases short, with 13 bases between. Per germline, CDR1 SGHTA and CDR2 FQGNSA. CDR3: CASSGQQGGNQPQHF. The CDR3 DNA sequence: TGTGCCAGCAGCGGACAACAGGGAGGCAATCAGCCCCAGCATTTT. Full variable domain (rest looked up from reference TRBV7-2 and TRBJ1-5): GAGVSQSPSNKVTEKGKDVELRCDPISGHTALYWYRQSLGQGLEFLIYFQGNSAPDKSGLPSDRFSAERTGGSVSTLTIQRTQQEDSAVYLCASSGQQGGNQPQHFGDGTRLSIL.

This clonotype showed up just a few times. The J gene is TRBJ2-1, the V gene TRBV24-1, with unresolved D. Looked up from germline, CDR1 is KGHDR and CDR2 is SFDVKD. V lost 1 base to trimming and J lost 7 bases, with 7 bases between them. There are 13 residues in the CDR3. The CDR3 region is CATSDLWLNEQFF. CDR3 nucleotides: TGTGCCACCAGTGATTTATGGCTTAATGAGCAGTTCTTC.

For the CDR3, the DNA is TGTGCCAGCAGCTTACGGCGAGGCCACAATGAGCAGTTCTTC. This codes for CASSLRRGHNEQFF. The gene calls are TRBV13 and TRBJ2-1; unclear D gene. Trimming shortened V by 2 bases and J by 5 bases, and 10 bases separated the two germline ends. The length of the CDR3 is 14 residues. Looked up from germline, CDR1 is PRHDT and CDR2 is FYEKMQ (reference sequence).

This clonotype came up a few times. The J gene is TRBJ1-5, the V gene TRBV12-5, with 7 bases lining up with TRBD1. This CDR3 is 18 amino acids long. Looked up from germline, CDR1 is LGHNT and CDR2 is FRNRAP. With 2 bases clipped from V and 0 bases from J, the junction kept 10 bases outside the gene matches. CDR3 in amino acids: CASGLIRDRDDSNQPQHF. Written as DNA, the CDR3 is TGTGCTAGTGGTTTGATCCGAGACAGGGACGATAGCAATCAGCCCCAGCATTTT.

Comments on this clonotype: This is likely a read error, given that the CDR3 carries no conserved phenylalanine or tryptophan at its end. The V and J genes are TRBV20-1 and TRBJ1-1; 7 bases fit TRBD1. Germline loops: CDR1 DFQATT, CDR2 SNEGSKA (reference sequence). Trimming removed 2 bases from V and 5 bases from J; junction bases left unmatched: 23. The CDR3 has 19 residues. Here the CDR3 DNA reads TGCAGTGCTAGACGGGATAGGGGGCTTGGGATTTGGTCGTGGACTGAAGCTTTCTGT. Amino acid sequence: CSARRDRGLGIWSWTEAFC.

The genes are TRBV4-3 and TRBJ1-6, with TRBD1 matching 9 bases. Trimming removed 0 bases from V and 10 bases from J; junction bases left unmatched: 7. The CDR3 runs to 16 residues. CDR1 LGHNA and CDR2 YSLEER come from the germline V gene. DNA of the CDR3: TGCGCCAGCAGCCAAGACAGACAGGGGGTAAGATCACCCCTCCACTTT. Translation: CASSQDRQGVRSPLHF.

The chain uses TRBV5-1 and TRBJ2-3, with 7 positions matching TRBD2. The trim removed 2 bases at V and 0 bases at J, leaving 6 bases unmatched. The CDR3 runs to 16 residues. Germline CDR1 SGHRS, CDR2 YFSETQ. CDR3 nucleotide sequence: TGCGCCAGCAGCTTCTATAGCGGGTCGAGCACAGATACGCAGTATTTT. Its translation: CASSFYSGSSTDTQYF. The full variable domain, in which reference TRBV5-1 and TRBJ2-3 provide the parts outside the CDR3, is KAGVTQTPRYLIKTRGQQVTLSCSPISGHRSVSWYQQTPGQGLQFLFEYFSETQRNKGNFPGRFSGRQFSNSRSEMNVSTLELGDSALYLCASSFYSGSSTDTQYFGPGTRLTVL.

This clonotype was counted between two and nine times. This sequence joins TRBV25-1 and TRBJ1-2, with D uncertain. V lost 3 bases and J 4 bases, leaving 6 bases between the germline ends. Germline V gene lookup returns CDR1 MGHDK and CDR2 SYGVNS. This CDR3 region has 12 residues. CDR3 residues: CASSDEFYGYTF. CDR3 in DNA: TGTGCCAGCAGTGATGAGTTCTATGGCTACACCTTC.

In the case of this clonotype: A junction end diverges from the germline sequence, so it may reflect a read error. This chain links TRBV5-1 with TRBJ2-3, with 9 bases lining up with TRBD2. The CDR3 extends over 19 amino acids. Germline V CDR1 and CDR2: SGHRS, YFSETQ. CDR3 sequence: CAGRSGNWRGGEGADTQYF. The CDR3 nucleotides are TGCGCCGGCAGATCCGGGAACTGGCGGGGGGGCGAGGGTGCAGATACGCAGTATTTT.

With regard to this clonotype: A read error may account for a junction end that differs from germline. The rearrangement joins TRBV3-1 to TRBJ2-1; 7 bases match TRBD1. The germline gives CDR1 LGHDT, CDR2 YNNKEL (reference sequence). CDR3 length: 17 amino acids. The CDR3 bases are TGTACCAGCAGCCATACCTACCGGGACAGCAACTACAATGAGCAGTTCTTC. This gives the protein CTSSHTYRDSNYNEQFF.

V usage is TRBV5-6 and J usage is TRBJ1-5; 9 bases are shared with TRBD1. Germline V gene sequence: CDR1 SGHDT, CDR2 YYEEEE. V lost 3 bases, J lost 3 bases, and 4 bases stayed unmatched. This CDR3 region has 15 residues. CDR3 sequence: CASSSGQGINQPQHF. The DNA for the CDR3 is TGTGCCAGCAGCTCCGGACAGGGGATCAATCAGCCCCAGCATTTT.

The genes are TRBV6-5 and TRBJ1-1; D unresolved. The CDR3 spans 13 residues. Germline CDR1 is MNHEY and CDR2 is SVGAGI. V was clipped by 0 bases and J by 6 bases, with 8 bases between them. The CDR3 protein is CASSYSAESEAFF. CDR3 coding DNA: TGTGCCAGCAGTTACTCGGCCGAGTCTGAAGCTTTCTTT.

The V and J genes are TRBV4-1 and TRBJ1-2; 8 nucleotides line up with TRBD1. CDR3 length equals 15 residues. Germline CDR1 and CDR2: MGHRA and YSYEKL. V trimming: 0 bases; J trimming: 4 bases; junction bases outside the gene matches: 4. The CDR3 protein is CASSQDAGGSYGYTF. DNA for the CDR3: TGCGCCAGCAGCCAAGATGCAGGGGGCAGCTATGGCTACACCTTC.